A selection of T cell receptor beta chains follows, all from one sample in a study of control samples from healthy donors and cancer patients. Some clones are missing from TCRdb's copy, which holds only in-frame ones; the method was immunoSEQ multiplex PCR. In the table there are about 82,000 clones, 90% to 95% of which are singletons. The sequenced sample consisted of blood. Source of these receptors: a woman aged 18-29 years in good health. Both conserved end residues are part of each CDR3. Fields, in order: V gene, J gene, clone size, D gene, CDR3 DNA, CDR3 protein. The D gene is left open where the match is weak. A clone size is listed for some rows: how often the clone was seen (once, few, many), or a class if it is expanded.

>TRBV29-1|TRBJ2-2|once|TRBD1
TGCAGCGCACGGAAAACAGGGGGAAACACCGGGGAGCTGTTTTTT
CSARKTGGNTGELFF
>TRBV9|TRBJ2-3|NA|TRBD2
TGTGCCAGCAGCTTCGAGGGACTAGCGGTCACAGATACGCAGTATTTT
CASSFEGLAVTDTQYF
>TRBV5-1|TRBJ1-2|NA|NA
TGCGCCAGCAGCTTGGGATTTGGGCAGGGCGAAGGCTACACCTTC
CASSLGFGQGEGYTF
>TRBV6-2/TRBV6-3|TRBJ2-1|NA|NA
TGTGCCAGCAGTTACACCTACAATGAGCAGTTCTTC
CASSYTYNEQFF
>TRBV28|TRBJ1-5|once|TRBD1
TGTGCCAGCAGTGGACACAGGGGACCCGCTCCTTATCAGCCCCAGCATTTT
CASSGHRGPAPYQPQHF
>TRBV5-1|TRBJ2-1|NA|TRBD2
TGCGCCAGCAATTCCCTAGCGGGGGGGCTTAATGAGCAGTTCTTC
CASNSLAGGLNEQFF
>TRBV23-1|TRBJ2-5|NA|NA
TGCGCCAGCAGTCAATCAATCCCGGACAGCCAAGAGACCCAGTACTTC
CASSQSIPDSQETQYF
>TRBV19|TRBJ1-3|NA|NA
TGTGCCAGTAGTATTCCACAGGGCACTGGAAACACCATATATTTT
CASSIPQGTGNTIYF
>TRBV7-9|TRBJ1-2|NA|NA
TGTGCCAGCAGCCCCAAACAGGGACCGAGCGGCTACACCTTC
CASSPKQGPSGYTF
>TRBV28|TRBJ1-1|once|NA
TGTGCCAGCAGTTTATCGAGGAGGGCGAACACTGAAGCTTTCTTT
CASSLSRRANTEAFF
>TRBV18|TRBJ2-3|NA|NA
TGTGCCAGCTCTGATTTTACCGCGGCAGATACGCAGTATTTT
CASSDFTAADTQYF
>TRBV6-6|TRBJ2-5|NA|TRBD2
TGTGCCAGCAGGACTAGCGGATCCCAAGAGACCCAGTACTTC
CASRTSGSQETQYF
>TRBV7-3|TRBJ2-3|NA|NA
TGTGCCAGCAGCTTAAGTGGGGGGCCAAATACGCAGTATTTT
CASSLSGGPNTQYF
>TRBV14|TRBJ2-7|NA|NA
TGTGCCAGCAGCCAGGGGGACATCGGGTACGAGCAGTACTTC
CASSQGDIGYEQYF
>TRBV25-1|TRBJ1-4|NA|NA
TGTGCCAGCAGTGATGCCAGGGGAACTAATGAAAAACTGTTTTTT
CASSDARGTNEKLFF
>TRBV7-9|TRBJ1-2|NA|NA
TGTGCCAGCAGTTCAGGGACTCTAATCTATGGCTACACCTTC
CASSSGTLIYGYTF